These T cell receptor beta chains were read from a single sample in a study of beta chain features in type 1 diabetes. Here immunoSEQ multiplex PCR was the method, and the copy in TCRdb shows in-frame clones only, minus some. The sample shows about 110,000 clones, roughly 40% of them seen only once. The sample taken for sequencing was stem cell memory CD4+ T cells from blood. Receptors were obtained from a young woman in good health. Each CDR3 is given with its conserved first and last residue. The D gene is left open where the match is weak. Clone size is stated in some rows and not others, as once, few, many or a class when expanded.

>.|.|TRBJ2-5|TRBV10-3
TGTGCCATCAGTGGGAGCGAGGAGACCCAGTACTTC
CAISGSEETQYF
>TRBD2|few|TRBJ2-4|TRBV7-2
TGTGCCAGCAGCTTATCTCGGGAGGACATTCAGTACTTC
CASSLSREDIQYF
>TRBD1|.|TRBJ2-7|TRBV18
TGTGCCAGCTCACCCGGGGCCTCGACAGGGGGCTACGAGCAGTACTTC
CASSPGASTGGYEQYF
>.|.|TRBJ2-1|TRBV15
TGTGCCACCAGCAGGGACTTCTACAATGAGCAGTTCTTC
CATSRDFYNEQFF
>.|.|TRBJ1-5|TRBV7-2
TGTGCCAGCAGCTCCCGGGACACCAATCAGCCCCAGCATTTT
CASSSRDTNQPQHF
>TRBD1|.|TRBJ2-7|TRBV27
TGTGCCAGCAGTTTACGTCACAGGGGATACGAGCAGTACTTC
CASSLRHRGYEQYF
>TRBD1|.|TRBJ2-7|TRBV6-5
TGTGCCAGCAGCCGGACAGGGCCCTCTTCCTACGAGCAGTACTTC
CASSRTGPSSYEQYF
>.|.|TRBJ2-1|TRBV5-8
TGTGCCAGCTCGACTCCGAATGGCTATCCCTACAATGAGCAGTTCTTC
CASSTPNGYPYNEQFF
>TRBD2|.|TRBJ2-2|TRBV19
TGTGCCAGTAGTATAGGTCGACTAGCGGGAGGGCTAACCGGGGAGCTGTTTTTT
CASSIGRLAGGLTGELFF
>TRBD2|few|TRBJ2-3|TRBV28
TGTGCCACCTCGGGGGGAGGGGAGAGTCAAGATACGCAGTATTTT
CATSGGGESQDTQYF
>.|few|TRBJ2-7|TRBV28
TGTGCCAGCAGTCCCCCACAGAGAACCTTTACCTACGAGCAGTACTTC
CASSPPQRTFTYEQYF
>TRBD1|few|TRBJ1-1|TRBV11-2
TGTGCCAGCAGCTTTGACAGGGACATTGAAGCTTTCTTT
CASSFDRDIEAFF
>.|.|TRBJ1-2|TRBV14
TGTGCCAGCAGCCACGGACTTCCGAATGGCTACACCTTC
CASSHGLPNGYTF
>.|once|TRBJ2-3|TRBV18
TGTGCCAGCTCACCCCGGACACCGAGCACAGATACGCAGTATTTT
CASSPRTPSTDTQYF
>.|.|TRBJ2-7|TRBV7-8
TGTGCCAGCAGCTTAGACAGGGCCTACGAGCAGTACTTC
CASSLDRAYEQYF
>TRBD1|.|TRBJ1-2|TRBV18
TGTGCCAGCTCACCCGGGACAGCTGCGGCCTATGGCTACACCTTC
CASSPGTAAAYGYTF
>.|few|TRBJ2-5|TRBV9
TGTGCCAGCAGCGTAAGATCAGGAGAGACCCAGTACTTC
CASSVRSGETQYF
>TRBD1|.|TRBJ2-7|TRBV25-1
TGTGCCAGCAGTGAATACTGGACAGGAACCTACGAGCAGTACTTC
CASSEYWTGTYEQYF